The rows below give T cell receptor beta chains drawn from one sample of a study of beta chain features in type 1 diabetes. Profiled with immunoSEQ multiplex PCR; TCRdb holds only in-frame clones, not every one. This sample carries 310,000 or so clones, more than 9.5% of them seen once, and the ten largest clones take 0.015%. The sample consisted of naive CD4+ T cells from blood. Receptors were obtained from a woman in her twenties or thirties in good health. The CDR3 runs from the conserved cysteine through the conserved F or W. Fields, in order: D gene, clone size, J gene, V gene, CDR3 DNA, CDR3 protein. The D gene is left open where the match is weak. Size values are once, few and many counts, or a class for expanded clones, and some rows have none.

TRBD1 | few | TRBJ1-4 | TRBV30 | TGTGCCTGGAGTCCCCTCGAAGACAGGGATGAAAAACTGTTTTTT | CAWSPLEDRDEKLFF
- | - | TRBJ2-1 | TRBV28 | TGTGCCAGCAGTGCGCCGGGAACAGGGTCCTACAATGAGCAGTTCTTC | CASSAPGTGSYNEQFF
- | - | TRBJ2-1 | TRBV7-9 | TGTGCCAGCAGTTCCAGTTTGTCTCCTGACTCCTACAATGAGCAGTTCTTC | CASSSSLSPDSYNEQFF
TRBD1 | few | TRBJ1-5 | TRBV30 | TGTGCCTGGAGAGCAGGGGGTGGTCAGCCCCAGCATTTT | CAWRAGGGQPQHF
- | - | TRBJ2-5 | TRBV28 | TGTGCCAGCAGTCCCAAAGTGGGAGCCCGCGGTGGCCAGTACTTC | CASSPKVGARGGQYF
TRBD2 | few | TRBJ2-7 | TRBV5-1 | TGCGCCAGCAGCTTGGGGTTAGCGGGAGCCTACGAGCAGTACTTC | CASSLGLAGAYEQYF
- | few | TRBJ2-5 | TRBV9 | TGTGCCAGCGGGCCACGCGTCCAAGAGACCCAGTACTTC | CASGPRVQETQYF
TRBD2 | few | TRBJ2-4 | TRBV19 | TGTGCCAGTAGTATTCCGGGGGGAGGCAACATTCAGTACTTC | CASSIPGGGNIQYF
- | - | TRBJ2-1 | TRBV2 | TGTGCCAGCAGCCTGACTAGATCCTACAATGAGCAGTTCTTC | CASSLTRSYNEQFF
- | - | TRBJ1-1 | TRBV5-4 | TGTGCCAGCAGCAGAAACAGGGAACGCGCGAACACTGAAGCTTTCTTT | CASSRNRERANTEAFF
- | - | TRBJ2-3 | TRBV19 | TGTGCCAGTTCTCTGAGGAGAGGAGATACGCAGTATTTT | CASSLRRGDTQYF
- | - | TRBJ2-5 | TRBV4-2 | TGTGCCAGCAGCCCCAGCTCGGGAGCTCTCGGGACCCAGTACTTC | CASSPSSGALGTQYF
- | few | TRBJ2-7 | TRBV7-9 | TGTGCCAGCAGCTTAGCAGTAGGGGACTACGAGCAGTACTTC | CASSLAVGDYEQYF
TRBD2 | - | TRBJ2-5 | TRBV5-5 | TGTGCCAGCAGCCAAGCTCCGGCTAGCGGGAGGGGAATCCAAGAGACCCAGTACTTC | CASSQAPASGRGIQETQYF
TRBD1 | - | TRBJ2-7 | TRBV5-4 | TGTGCCAGCAGCCCAGGACAGGCGGCCTACGAGCAGTACTTC | CASSPGQAAYEQYF
- | - | TRBJ2-1 | TRBV5-4 | TGTGCCAGCAGCCCAATTGTGGCCGGGTCCTTATACAATGAGCAGTTCTTC | CASSPIVAGSLYNEQFF
TRBD2 | few | TRBJ2-1 | TRBV5-4 | TGTGCCAGCAGCTTGATACGGGAGGCCGCCAATGAGCAGTTCTTC | CASSLIREAANEQFF
- | - | TRBJ2-5 | TRBV9 | TGTGCCAGCAGCGTAGATCTGGCCGAGACCCAGTACTTC | CASSVDLAETQYF
TRBD2 | - | TRBJ2-7 | TRBV2 | TGTGCCAGCAACTGGGCGGGAGTAGACGAGCAGTACTTC | CASNWAGVDEQYF
- | - | TRBJ1-2 | TRBV19 | TGTGCCAGTAGTATATGGGACACCCGACAGAATGGCTACACCTTC | CASSIWDTRQNGYTF
- | - | TRBJ2-3 | TRBV28 | TGTGCCAGCAGTTTTGGGCTGACTAGGAGAGATACGCAGTATTTT | CASSFGLTRRDTQYF
- | - | TRBJ2-7 | TRBV4-1 | TGCGCCAGCAGCCAAGGACTAGACGTCTACGAGCAGTACTTC | CASSQGLDVYEQYF
- | few | TRBJ1-1 | TRBV19 | TGTGCCAGTAGGCAACAGGGTAGATCCACTGAAGCTTTCTTT | CASRQQGRSTEAFF
TRBD2 | - | TRBJ2-1 | TRBV4-3 | TGCGCCAGCAGCCACGGACTAGTAAATGAGCAGTTCTTC | CASSHGLVNEQFF
- | - | TRBJ2-5 | TRBV5-6 | TGTGCCAGCAGCCTTGGGCGGCGGGGCGGGGAGACCCAGTACTTC | CASSLGRRGGETQYF
- | few | TRBJ1-5 | TRBV21-1 | TGTGCCAGCAGCAAAGTCGTACAGGGGGAACCAAGTCAGCCCCAGCATTTT | CASSKVVQGEPSQPQHF
TRBD2 | - | TRBJ2-1 | TRBV2 | TGTGCCAGCAGTGAAGGGGGACTAGCGGGGGGCAATGAGCAGTTCTTC | CASSEGGLAGGNEQFF
- | - | TRBJ1-4 | TRBV9 | TGTGCCAGCAGCGTAGTGGGGCAGGAGAATGAAAAACTGTTTTTT | CASSVVGQENEKLFF
- | - | TRBJ2-6 | TRBV18 | TGTGCCAGCTCACCAGGACTCCCCGCGTCTGGGGCCAACGTCCTGACTTTC | CASSPGLPASGANVLTF
- | - | TRBJ2-5 | TRBV5-1 | TGCGCCAGCAGCTTGGCCGACAGCCAAGAGACCCAGTACTTC | CASSLADSQETQYF
- | few | TRBJ2-3 | TRBV4-1 | TGCGCCAGCAGCCAAGGCCTAGCTCCGGGGACGCAGTATTTT | CASSQGLAPGTQYF
- | few | TRBJ2-6 | TRBV19 | TGTGCCAGTCAGGGACAAGCCTCTGGGGCCAACGTCCTGACTTTC | CASQGQASGANVLTF
TRBD1 | - | TRBJ1-5 | TRBV28 | TGTGCCAGCAGTTCCGGGACAGATAGCAATCAGCCCCAGCATTTT | CASSSGTDSNQPQHF
- | - | TRBJ2-2 | TRBV19 | TGTGCCAGTAGTATTAGCGCGAACACCGGGGAGCTGTTTTTT | CASSISANTGELFF
- | - | TRBJ2-3 | TRBV28 | TGTGCCAGCAGAGGGGGACACACAGATACGCAGTATTTT | CASRGGHTDTQYF
- | many | TRBJ2-3 | TRBV4-3 | TGCGCCAGCAGCCAACCGGGGATGTCCTATACGCAGTATTTT | CASSQPGMSYTQYF
TRBD2 | few | TRBJ2-3 | TRBV15 | TGTGCCACCCGAGATAATTTGGGGGAGGGTGAAGATACGCAGTATTTT | CATRDNLGEGEDTQYF
TRBD1 | few | TRBJ2-1 | TRBV18 | TGTGCCAGCTCACCTTCCGGACAGGGCTATGAGCAGTTCTTC | CASSPSGQGYEQFF
- | - | TRBJ2-1 | TRBV18 | TGTGCCAGCTCATACGACTCCTCCTACAATGAGCAGTTCTTC | CASSYDSSYNEQFF
TRBD2 | few | TRBJ2-2 | TRBV5-6 | TGTGCCAGCAGCCAGACTAGCGGGAGGTGGAACACCGGGGAGCTGTTTTTT | CASSQTSGRWNTGELFF
TRBD2 | few | TRBJ2-5 | TRBV27 | TGTGCCAGCAGTTTGATGGGAGGGCCCGAGACCCAGTACTTC | CASSLMGGPETQYF
- | few | TRBJ2-3 | TRBV7-2 | TGTGCCAGCAGCCAGAGGAAGGGGGGGCGGACAGATACGCAGTATTTT | CASSQRKGGRTDTQYF
- | few | TRBJ2-5 | TRBV7-8 | TGTGCCAGCAGTTACGGGAGTGGGCAAGAGACCCAGTACTTC | CASSYGSGQETQYF
TRBD2 | few | TRBJ2-1 | TRBV9 | TGTGCCAGCAGCGGGACTAGCGGGAGGGCGTTCTTC | CASSGTSGRAFF
TRBD1 | - | TRBJ2-5 | TRBV4-1 | TGCGCCAGCAGCCAACAGGGGGCAGAGACCCAGTACTTC | CASSQQGAETQYF
TRBD2 | - | TRBJ2-7 | TRBV7-9 | TGTGCCAGCAGCTTAAGCGGGGGAGCCTACGAGCAGTACTTC | CASSLSGGAYEQYF
TRBD2 | few | TRBJ2-7 | TRBV30 | TGTGCCTGGAGTTTCCGGACTAGCGGGAAGGACGACGAGCAGTACTTC | CAWSFRTSGKDDEQYF
TRBD1 | few | TRBJ2-5 | TRBV28 | TGTGCCAGCAGGCGGACAGGGGGCGAAGAGACCCAGTACTTC | CASRRTGGEETQYF